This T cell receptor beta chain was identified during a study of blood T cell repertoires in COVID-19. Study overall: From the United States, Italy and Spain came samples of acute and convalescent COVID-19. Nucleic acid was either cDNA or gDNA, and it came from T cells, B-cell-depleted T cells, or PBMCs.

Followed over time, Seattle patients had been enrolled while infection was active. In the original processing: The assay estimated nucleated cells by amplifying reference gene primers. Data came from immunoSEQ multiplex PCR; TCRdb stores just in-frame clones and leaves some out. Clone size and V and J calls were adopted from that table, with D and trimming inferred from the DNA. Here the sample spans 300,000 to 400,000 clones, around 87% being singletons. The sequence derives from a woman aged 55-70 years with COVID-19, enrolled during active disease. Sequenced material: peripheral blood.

The CDR3: CAWSAPIAGKYNEQFF. CDR3 nucleotides: TGTGCCTGGAGTGCCCCCATAGCGGGGAAATACAATGAGCAGTTCTTC. The V call is TRBV30, the J call TRBJ2-1; 8 nucleotides match TRBD2. CDR3 length: 16 amino acids. Per the germline V gene, CDR1 is GTSNPN and CDR2 is SVGIG (reference sequence). The ends lost 1 base at V and 4 bases at J; junction bases unmatched: 9. The variable domain in full, with the rest retrieved from reference TRBV30 and TRBJ2-1, is SQTIHQWPATLVQPVGSPLSLECTVEGTSNPNLYWYRQAAGRGLQLLFYSVGIGQISSEVPQNLSASRPQDRQFILSSKKLLLSDSGFYLCAWSAPIAGKYNEQFFGPGTRLTVL.